This T cell receptor beta chain was recorded in a study of immune heterogeneity within non-small cell lung tumors. About the research overall: There was 1 tumor not otherwise specified, along with 10 non-squamous carcinomas and 4 squamous cell carcinomas.

Multiplex PCR amplified TCR beta CDR3 with 32 V and 13 J primers. TCRdb used MiXCR to reprocess the multiplex PCR reads, holding one entry per CDR3 protein. The repertoire has roughly 9,900 distinct CDR3 sequences, under 30% of them found once; the top ten carry about 8%. This clonotype turned up a few times. Germline V gene sequence: CDR1 SGHNT, CDR2 YYREEE (reference sequence). This CDR3 has 16 residues. The V end lost 0 bases, the J end lost 7 bases, and 16 bases lay between the germline ends. The template consisted of bulk tumor genomic DNA, with 600 ng used per sample. Multiple biopsies spaced far apart were taken from each primary tumor during surgery. Each patient presented with untreated, newly diagnosed non-small cell lung cancer and received curative surgery.

The chain is built from TRBV5-4 and TRBJ2-2, with unresolved D. The receptor was isolated from a woman in her sixties or seventies with non-small cell lung cancer. Sequenced sample: lung tumor tissue. DNA for the CDR3: TGTGCCAGCAGCTTGGATAGACCCCATTCGGGCGGGGAGCTGTTTTTT. Translation gives CASSLDRPHSGGELFF.